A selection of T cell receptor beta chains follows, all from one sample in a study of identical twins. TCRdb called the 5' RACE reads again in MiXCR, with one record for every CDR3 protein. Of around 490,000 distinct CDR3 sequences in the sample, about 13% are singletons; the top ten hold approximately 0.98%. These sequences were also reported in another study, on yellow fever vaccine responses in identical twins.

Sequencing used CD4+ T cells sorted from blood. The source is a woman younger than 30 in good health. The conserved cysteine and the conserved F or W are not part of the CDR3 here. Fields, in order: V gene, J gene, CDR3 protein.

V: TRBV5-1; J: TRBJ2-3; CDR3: ASSLFPGGPPDTQY
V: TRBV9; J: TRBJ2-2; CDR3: ASSVSGMVVGELF
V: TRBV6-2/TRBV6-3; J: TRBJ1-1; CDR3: ASSHVPLLLQENTEAF
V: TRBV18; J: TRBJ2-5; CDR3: ASSPRQYQETQY
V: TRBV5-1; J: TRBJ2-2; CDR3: ASSRGGLSTGELF
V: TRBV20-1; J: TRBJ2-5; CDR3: SARGGGVRETQY
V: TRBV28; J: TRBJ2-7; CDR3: ASSSTGTGFYYEQY
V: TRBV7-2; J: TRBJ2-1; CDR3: ASTRSRGSSYNEQF
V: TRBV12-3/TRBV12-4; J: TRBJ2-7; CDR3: ASRSGRGEQY
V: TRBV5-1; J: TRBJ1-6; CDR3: ASSVGDPPLH
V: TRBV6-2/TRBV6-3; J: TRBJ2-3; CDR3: ASSYTSGRPTDTQY
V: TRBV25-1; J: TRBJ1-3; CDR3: ASSGRDTLNTIY
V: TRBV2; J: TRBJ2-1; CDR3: ASSVGGGTFYNEQF
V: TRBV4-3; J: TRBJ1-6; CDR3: ASSQVFEGESPLH
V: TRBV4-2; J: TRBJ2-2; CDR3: ASSDRGSGRSAGELF
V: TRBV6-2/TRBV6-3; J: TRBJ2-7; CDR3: ASRETGEDGQY
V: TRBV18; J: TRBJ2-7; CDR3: ASSPGSNAYEQY
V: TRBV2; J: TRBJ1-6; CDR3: ASGEGGNSPLH
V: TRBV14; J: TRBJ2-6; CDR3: ASRDFYSGANVLT
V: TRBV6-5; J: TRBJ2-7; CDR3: ASSYGASEQY
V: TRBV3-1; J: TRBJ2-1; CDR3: ASSQLPGLAGRNEQF
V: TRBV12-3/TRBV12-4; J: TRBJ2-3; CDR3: ASSPRERGTDTQY
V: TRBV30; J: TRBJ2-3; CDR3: AWTPMDTQY
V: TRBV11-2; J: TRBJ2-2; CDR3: ASSLQIATGELF
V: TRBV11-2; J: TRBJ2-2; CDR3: ASSRTNTGELF
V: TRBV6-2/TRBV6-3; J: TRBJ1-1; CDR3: ASSWSALENTEAF
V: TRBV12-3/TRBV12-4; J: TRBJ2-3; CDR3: ASRMGRPRGTDTQY
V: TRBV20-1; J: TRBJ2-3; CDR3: SARDSGGRDTQY